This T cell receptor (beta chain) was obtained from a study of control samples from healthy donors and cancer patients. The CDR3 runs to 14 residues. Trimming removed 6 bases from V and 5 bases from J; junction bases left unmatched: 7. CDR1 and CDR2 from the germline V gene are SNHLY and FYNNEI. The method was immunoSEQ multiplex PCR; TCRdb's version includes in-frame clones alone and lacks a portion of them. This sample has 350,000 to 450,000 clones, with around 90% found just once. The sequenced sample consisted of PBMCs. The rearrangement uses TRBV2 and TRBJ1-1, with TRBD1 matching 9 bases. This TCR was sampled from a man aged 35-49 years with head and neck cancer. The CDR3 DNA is TGTGCCAGCAGGGGGGGGACAGGGCGGACTGAAGCTTTCTTT. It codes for CASRGGTGRTEAFF.